The 18 T cell receptor beta chains presented below share a single source sample, sequenced in a study of blood T cell repertoires in COVID-19 (TCRdb year 2020). Library creation used the immunoSEQ multiplex PCR assay. Imported from immuneACCESS, the table was reduced by TCRdb to in-frame sequences with V and J called. These copies leave out some clones; in studies compared against another copy, an unresolved V gene accounts for under half, and the cause of the remainder is not known. This sample gives some 42,000 clones in total; 90% of them show up just once. The ten top clones hold around 3% of the sample. Sample: peripheral blood. The receptors come from a man aged 50-59 years with active COVID-19.

This sequence joins TRBV18 and TRBJ1-5; tentatively, D is TRBD1 (5 bases). The length of the CDR3 is 15 residues. V was pared by 2 bases and J by 1 base, with 9 bases between. Germline CDR1 KGHSH, CDR2 LQKENI. CDR3 sequence reads: CASSPSRASNQPQHF. CDR3 bases: TGTGCCAGCTCACCATCCAGGGCAAGCAATCAGCCCCAGCATTTT.

The J gene is TRBJ2-3, the V gene TRBV7-9, with D maybe TRBD1 (5 bases). V was pared by 1 base and J by 10 bases, with 9 bases between. The CDR3 has 12 amino acids. Germline values: CDR1 SEHNR, CDR2 FQNEAQ (reference sequence). CDR3: CASSLERTSQYF. For the CDR3, the DNA is TGTGCCAGCAGCTTAGAACGGACATCGCAGTATTTT. The whole variable domain, remainder taken from reference TRBV7-9 and TRBJ2-3, is DTGVSQNPRHKITKRGQNVTFRCDPISEHNRLYWYRQTLGQGPEFLTYFQNEAQLEKSRLLSDRFSAERPKGSFSTLEIQRTEQGDSAMYLCASSLERTSQYFGPGTRLTVL.

This clone was observed a single time. The rearrangement links TRBV7-2 to TRBJ2-5; 9 bases match TRBD2. The CDR3 spans 16 residues. V lost 2 bases to trimming and J lost 3 bases; unmatched junction nucleotides: 7. Germline V gives CDR1 SGHTA, CDR2 FQGNSA. The CDR3 is CASSLFGLAGKETQYF. CDR3 DNA: TGTGCCAGCAGCTTATTCGGGCTAGCGGGGAAAGAGACCCAGTACTTC.

This clone was recorded only once. The V and J genes are TRBV10-2 and TRBJ2-3; possibly TRBD2 for D (5 bases). Germline CDR1 reads WSHSY; CDR2 reads SAAADI. Trimming took off 8 bases at V and 4 bases at J, with 16 bases between the two ends. This CDR3 is 14 amino acids long. The CDR3 coding sequence is TGCGCCAGCTCGCCTAGCAGATCCGCAGATACGCAGTATTTT. As protein: CASSPSRSADTQYF.

The rearrangement uses TRBV28 and TRBJ1-2, with TRBD1 identical over 11 bases. The trim removed 4 bases at V and 2 bases at J, leaving 9 bases unmatched. CDR3 length: 17 amino acids. Germline values: CDR1 MDHEN, CDR2 SYDVKM. CDR3 protein: CASSSGQGVVGNYGYTF. The CDR3 nucleotides are TGTGCCAGCAGTTCGGGACAGGGGGTCGTCGGAAACTATGGCTACACCTTC.

The chain links TRBV5-8 to TRBJ1-5; D might be TRBD1 (5 bases). V was clipped by 0 bases and J by 9 bases, with 13 bases between them. Germline CDR1 SGHTS, CDR2 YDEGEE. The CDR3 consists of 14 residues. In nucleotides, the CDR3 is TGTGCCAGCAGCTTGGGTGGCAGGGCGGCGCCCCAGCATTTT. This translates into CASSLGGRAAPQHF.

In this sample, this clone turned up a few times. The CDR3: CASSPIKQGHEQYF. As DNA, the CDR3 is TGTGCCAGCTCACCGATTAAACAGGGCCACGAGCAGTACTTC. The genes are TRBV18 and TRBJ2-7, with D possibly being TRBD1 (6 bases). Germline CDR1 KGHSH, CDR2 LQKENI. There are 14 residues in the CDR3. V lost 3 bases, J lost 5 bases, and 14 bases lay in between.

The rearrangement joins TRBV10-2 to TRBJ2-5; tentatively, D is TRBD1 (6 bases). V lost 6 bases to trimming and J lost 5 bases, with 19 bases between them. Germline loops: CDR1 WSHSY, CDR2 SAAADI. There are 15 residues in the CDR3. Written as DNA, the CDR3 is TGCGCCAGCAGCAAGCTGTTAGGGGGTCTGGAGACCCAGTACTTC. Its translation: CASSKLLGGLETQYF.

In its sample, this clone was seen once. The chain is built from TRBV4-1 and TRBJ2-1; TRBD1 is a possible D gene (6 bases). Trimming took 3 bases from V and 0 from J, leaving 12 bases between them. Germline lookup yields CDR1 MGHRA and CDR2 YSYEKL. This CDR3 is built from 16 residues. The CDR3 region is CASSQRQGSSYNEQFF. The CDR3 DNA follows: TGCGCCAGCAGCCAGAGGCAGGGGAGCTCCTACAATGAGCAGTTCTTC.

The chain links TRBV21-1 to TRBJ1-2; the table's D call of TRBD1 was not tested on the DNA. TRBV21-1 is a pseudogene segment. The CDR3 has 12 residues. DNA for the CDR3: TGTGCCAGAAGGGGCAGTAACTATGGCTACACCTTC. Residues: CARRGSNYGYTF.

The chain joins TRBV15 to TRBJ1-2; D is unclear. Per the germline V gene, CDR1 is LNHNV and CDR2 is YYDKDF (reference sequence). The CDR3 is 15 amino acids. The ends were cut back, 5 bases at V and 0 bases at J, with 13 bases in the middle. The chain's CDR3 is CATSYIMGANYGYTF. The DNA for the CDR3 is TGTGCCACCAGCTATATAATGGGAGCTAACTATGGCTACACCTTC.

This sequence joins TRBV6-5 and TRBJ2-3, with TRBD2 as a possible D gene (5 bases). The V gene's germline CDR1 is MNHEY and CDR2 SVGAGI. The CDR3 has 15 amino acids. V dropped 2 bases and J dropped 0 bases, with 9 bases sitting between them. The CDR3 nucleotides read TGTGCCAGCAGTTACGACGGGAAGAGCACAGATACGCAGTATTTT. It encodes CASSYDGKSTDTQYF.

The CDR3 DNA reads TGTGCCAGCAAAACCACAGGGTATAGGGACACTGAAGCTTTCTTT. Amino acid sequence: CASKTTGYRDTEAFF. The chain links TRBV6-5 to TRBJ1-1; TRBD1 is a possible D gene (6 bases). The CDR3 is 15 residues long. The V end lost 7 bases, the J end lost 3 bases, and 18 bases lay between the germline ends. Looked up from germline, CDR1 is MNHEY and CDR2 is SVGAGI.

V gene TRBV2 combines with J gene TRBJ2-3, with TRBD2 identical over 9 bases. After removal of 8 bases from V and 0 bases from J, the junction contained 3 bases not matched to a gene. The CDR3 runs to 14 residues. Germline assignment: CDR1 SNHLY and CDR2 FYNNEI. The CDR3 loop is CASSAGGSTDTQYF. DNA for the CDR3: TGTGCCAGCTCGGCGGGGGGGAGCACAGATACGCAGTATTTT.

The genes are TRBV5-6 and TRBJ2-1, with TRBD1 matching over 8 bases. J lost 5 bases, V lost 0 bases, and 4 bases had no gene match. The CDR3 has 15 amino acids. Per the germline V gene, CDR1 is SGHDT and CDR2 is YYEEEE. The CDR3 DNA is TGTGCCAGCAGCTTGGGACAGGGGCTTCACAATGAGCAGTTCTTC. Amino acids: CASSLGQGLHNEQFF. Drawing the rest from reference TRBV5-6 and TRBJ2-1, the complete variable domain is DAGVTQSPTHLIKTRGQQVTLRCSPKSGHDTVSWYQQALGQGPQFIFQYYEEEERQRGNFPDRFSGHQFPNYSSELNVNALLLGDSALYLCASSLGQGLHNEQFFGPGTRLTVL.

This clone occurred once. V gene TRBV15 combines with J gene TRBJ1-2; 7 nucleotides match TRBD1. The CDR3 has 14 amino acids. Trimming at V came to 2 bases and at J to 6 bases, leaving 6 bases not matched to a gene. CDR1 is LNHNV, CDR2 YYDKDF, per germline (reference sequence). The CDR3 DNA sequence: TGTGCCACCAGCAGACTACAGGGGCTCGATGGCTACACCTTC. Translated, it gives CATSRLQGLDGYTF.

The chain carries TRBV18 and TRBJ2-3, with D perhaps matching TRBD1 (5 bases). In germline, CDR1 is KGHSH, CDR2 LQKENI. The CDR3 length is 14 residues. V shed 3 bases and J shed 2 bases, with 9 bases lying between them. This CDR3 reads CASSPWTSTDTQYF. DNA for the CDR3: TGTGCCAGCTCACCTTGGACATCCACAGATACGCAGTATTTT.

The V call is TRBV11-1, the J call TRBJ1-2, with D possibly TRBD1 on 5 matching bases. The germline V and J ends were trimmed by 3 bases and 5 bases, with 7 bases remaining between them. This CDR3 comprises 12 residues. Germline-derived CDR1 and CDR2 are SGHAT and FQDESV (reference sequence). The CDR3 reads CASSLGGYGYTF. The CDR3 DNA reads TGTGCCAGCAGCTTGGGGGGATATGGCTACACCTTC.